This T cell receptor beta chain was sequenced for a study of CD8 T cells in ankylosing spondylitis. Study-level findings and limits: According to the report, clones linked to the disease were significantly enriched in matched synovial fluid samples taken from ankylosing spondylitis patients.

TCRdb itself ran the 5' RACE reads through MiXCR, one entry per CDR3 protein. The sample has approximately 200,000 distinct CDR3 sequences; more than 10% are singletons. The CDR3 is 15 residues long. Trimming took 0 bases from V and 2 from J, leaving 10 bases between them. Germline CDR1 is LGHDT and CDR2 is YNNKEL (reference sequence). This clonotype has just a few counts. Its antigen remains unknown. The specimen was blood, either unsorted or a sorted T cell fraction (not recorded which). This sequence was found in a male donor with ankylosing spondylitis or in good health (not recorded which). The chain couples TRBV3-1 to TRBJ2-5; no clear D gene. CDR3 protein: CASSQDPEEQETQYF. DNA of the CDR3: TGTGCCAGCAGCCAAGATCCTGAGGAACAAGAGACCCAGTACTTC.